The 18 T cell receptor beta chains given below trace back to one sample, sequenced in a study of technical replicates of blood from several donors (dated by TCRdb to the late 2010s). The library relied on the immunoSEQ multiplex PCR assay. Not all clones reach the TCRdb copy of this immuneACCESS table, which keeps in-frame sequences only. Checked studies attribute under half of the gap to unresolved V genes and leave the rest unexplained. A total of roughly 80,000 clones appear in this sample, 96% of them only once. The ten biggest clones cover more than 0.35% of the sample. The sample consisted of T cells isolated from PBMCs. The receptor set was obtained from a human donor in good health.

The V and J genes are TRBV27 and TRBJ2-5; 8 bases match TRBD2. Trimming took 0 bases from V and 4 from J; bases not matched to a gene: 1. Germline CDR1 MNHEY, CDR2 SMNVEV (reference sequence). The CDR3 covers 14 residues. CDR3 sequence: CASSLSGGGETQYF. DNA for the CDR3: TGTGCCAGCAGTTTATCCGGGGGGGGAGAGACCCAGTACTTC.

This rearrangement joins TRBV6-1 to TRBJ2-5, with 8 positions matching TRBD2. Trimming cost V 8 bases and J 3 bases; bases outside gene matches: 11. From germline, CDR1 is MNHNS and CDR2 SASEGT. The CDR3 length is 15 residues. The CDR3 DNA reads TGTGCCAGCGGGGGTAGCGGGGCCGGGGAAGAGACCCAGTACTTC. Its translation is CASGGSGAGEETQYF.

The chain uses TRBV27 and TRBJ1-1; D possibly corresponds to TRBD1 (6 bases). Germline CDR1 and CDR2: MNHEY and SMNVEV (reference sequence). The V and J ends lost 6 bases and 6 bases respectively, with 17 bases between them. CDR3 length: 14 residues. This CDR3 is CASSRTWTASEAFF. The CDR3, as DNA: TGTGCCAGCAGCCGCACCTGGACAGCCTCTGAAGCTTTCTTT.

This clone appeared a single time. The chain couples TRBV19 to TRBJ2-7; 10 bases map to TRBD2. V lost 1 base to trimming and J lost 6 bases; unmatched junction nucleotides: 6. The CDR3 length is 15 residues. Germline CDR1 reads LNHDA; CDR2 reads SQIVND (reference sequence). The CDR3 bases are TGTGCCAGTAGTATAGCGGCTAGCGGGAGTTCCGAGCAGTACTTC. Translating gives CASSIAASGSSEQYF.

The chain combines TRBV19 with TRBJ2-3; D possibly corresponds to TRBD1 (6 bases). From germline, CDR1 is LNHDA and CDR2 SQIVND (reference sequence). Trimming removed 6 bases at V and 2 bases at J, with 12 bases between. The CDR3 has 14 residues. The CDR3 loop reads CASRTTGFTDTQYF. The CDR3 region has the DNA TGTGCCAGTAGAACAACAGGGTTCACAGATACGCAGTATTTT.

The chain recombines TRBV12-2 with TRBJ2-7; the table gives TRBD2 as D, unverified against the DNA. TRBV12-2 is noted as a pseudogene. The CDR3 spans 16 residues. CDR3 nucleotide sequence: TGTGCAAGTCGCTTATCTTTAGCGGGAGCCACCTACGAGCAGTACTTC. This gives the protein CASRLSLAGATYEQYF.

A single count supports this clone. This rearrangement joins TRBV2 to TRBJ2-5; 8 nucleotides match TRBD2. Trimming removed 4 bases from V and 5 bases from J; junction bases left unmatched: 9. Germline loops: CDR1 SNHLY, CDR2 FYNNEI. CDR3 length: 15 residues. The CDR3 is CASSGRSGRGETQYF. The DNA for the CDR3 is TGTGCCAGCAGTGGACGCAGCGGGAGAGGGGAGACCCAGTACTTC.

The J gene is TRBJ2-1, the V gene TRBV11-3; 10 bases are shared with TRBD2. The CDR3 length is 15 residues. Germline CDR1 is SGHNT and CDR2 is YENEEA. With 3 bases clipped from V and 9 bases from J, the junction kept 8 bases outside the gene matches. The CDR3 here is CASSFVAGGLSEQFF. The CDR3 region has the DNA TGTGCCAGCAGCTTCGTAGCGGGAGGACTTAGTGAGCAGTTCTTC.

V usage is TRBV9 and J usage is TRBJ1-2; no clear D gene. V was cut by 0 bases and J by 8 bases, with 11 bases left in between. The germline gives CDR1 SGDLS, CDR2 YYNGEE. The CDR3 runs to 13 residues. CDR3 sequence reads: CASSVVSLGGYTF. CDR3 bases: TGTGCCAGCAGCGTAGTAAGTCTGGGCGGCTACACCTTC.

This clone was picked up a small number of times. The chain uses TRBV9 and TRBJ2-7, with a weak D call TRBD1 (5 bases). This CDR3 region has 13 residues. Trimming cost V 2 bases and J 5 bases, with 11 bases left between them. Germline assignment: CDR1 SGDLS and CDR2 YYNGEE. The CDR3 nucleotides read TGTGCCAGCAGCGTTCAGGGTCGCGACGAGCAGTACTTC. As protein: CASSVQGRDEQYF. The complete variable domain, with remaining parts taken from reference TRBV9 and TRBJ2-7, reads DSGVTQTPKHLITATGQRVTLRCSPRSGDLSVYWYQQSLDQGLQFLIQYYNGEERAKGNILERFSAQQFPDLHSELNLSSLELGDSALYFCASSVQGRDEQYFGPGTRLTVT.

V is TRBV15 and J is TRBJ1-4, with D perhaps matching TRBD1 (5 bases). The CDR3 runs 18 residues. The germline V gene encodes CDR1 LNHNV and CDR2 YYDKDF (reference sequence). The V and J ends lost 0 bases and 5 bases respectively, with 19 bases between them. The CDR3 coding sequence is TGTGCCACCAGCAGAGATTCCCTTCGGAGGGACCTCAATGAAAAACTGTTTTTT. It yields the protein CATSRDSLRRDLNEKLFF.

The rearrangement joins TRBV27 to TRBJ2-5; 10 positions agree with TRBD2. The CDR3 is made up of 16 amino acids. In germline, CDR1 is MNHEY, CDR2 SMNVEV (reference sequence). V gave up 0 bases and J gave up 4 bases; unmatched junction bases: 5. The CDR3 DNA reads TGTGCCAGCAGTTTATCTCCTAGCGGGAGTAGAGAGACCCAGTACTTC. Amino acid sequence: CASSLSPSGSRETQYF.

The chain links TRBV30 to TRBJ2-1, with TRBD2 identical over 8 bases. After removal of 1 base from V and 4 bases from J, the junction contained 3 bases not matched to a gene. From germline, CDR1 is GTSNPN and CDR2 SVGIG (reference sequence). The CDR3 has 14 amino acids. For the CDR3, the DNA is TGTGCCTGGAGTGAGCGGGAGCTGTACAATGAGCAGTTCTTC. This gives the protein CAWSERELYNEQFF.

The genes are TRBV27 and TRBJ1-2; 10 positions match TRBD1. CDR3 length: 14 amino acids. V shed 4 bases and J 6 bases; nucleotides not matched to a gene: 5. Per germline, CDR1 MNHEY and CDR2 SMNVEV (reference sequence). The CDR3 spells CASSSRQGAHGYTF. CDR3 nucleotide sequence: TGTGCCAGCAGTTCGAGACAGGGGGCGCATGGCTACACCTTC.

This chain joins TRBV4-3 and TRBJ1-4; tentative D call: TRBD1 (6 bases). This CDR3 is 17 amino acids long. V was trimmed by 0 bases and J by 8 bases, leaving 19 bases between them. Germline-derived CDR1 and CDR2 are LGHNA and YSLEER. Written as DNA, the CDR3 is TGCGCCAGCAGCCAAGATCATTATGGGACACCGAACGAAAAACTGTTTTTT. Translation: CASSQDHYGTPNEKLFF.

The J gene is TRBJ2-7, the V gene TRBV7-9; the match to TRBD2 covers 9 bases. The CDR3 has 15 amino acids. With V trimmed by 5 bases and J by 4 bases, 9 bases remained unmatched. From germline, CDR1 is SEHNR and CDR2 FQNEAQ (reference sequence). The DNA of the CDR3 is TGTGCCAGCAGCCGGCCGACTAGCGGAGAGTACGAGCAGTACTTC. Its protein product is CASSRPTSGEYEQYF.

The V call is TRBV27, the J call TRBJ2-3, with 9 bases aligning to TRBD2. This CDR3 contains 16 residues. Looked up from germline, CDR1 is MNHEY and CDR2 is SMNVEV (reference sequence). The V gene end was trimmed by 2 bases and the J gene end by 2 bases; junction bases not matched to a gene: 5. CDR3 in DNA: TGTGCCAGCAGTTTAACTAGCGGGCCGCTCACAGATACGCAGTATTTT. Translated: CASSLTSGPLTDTQYF.

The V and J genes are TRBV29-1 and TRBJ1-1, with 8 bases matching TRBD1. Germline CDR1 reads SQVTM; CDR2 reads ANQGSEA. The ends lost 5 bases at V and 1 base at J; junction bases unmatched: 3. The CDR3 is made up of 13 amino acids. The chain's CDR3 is CSVTGTGNTEAFF. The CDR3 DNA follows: TGCAGCGTTACAGGGACAGGGAACACTGAAGCTTTCTTT.